These 27 T cell receptor beta chains originate from one sample sequenced in a study of cytomegalovirus exposure and HLA in healthy donors. PCR primers comprised 60 Vbeta and 13 Jbeta primers. The method was immunoSEQ multiplex PCR; TCRdb's version includes in-frame clones alone and lacks a portion of them. The sample includes roughly 53,000 clones. Sequencing was done on a sample of PBMCs. Every receptor here comes from a man younger than 35 in good health and CMV-seropositive.

CDR3 amino acids: CASSKEGQLRNTIYF. CDR3 DNA: TGTGCCAGCAGCAAAGAGGGACAGCTGAGAAACACCATATATTTT. The chain couples TRBV21-1 to TRBJ1-3; the table's D call, TRBD1, was not checked against the DNA. TRBV21-1 counts as a pseudogene. This CDR3 comprises 15 residues.

This chain connects TRBV6-1 to TRBJ2-5; 7 bases align to TRBD2. The germline V gene has CDR1 MNHNS and CDR2 SASEGT. CDR3 length: 13 amino acids. V lost 9 bases and J lost 5; bases outside the gene matches: 9. The CDR3 protein is CASRLAGGETQYF. The CDR3 nucleotides are TGTGCCAGTCGACTAGCCGGGGGGGAGACCCAGTACTTC.

For this clone: The same CDR3 also results from other DNA sequences found in this sample. The chain uses TRBV7-2 and TRBJ2-7; D is possibly TRBD1 (5 bases). V lost 3 bases to trimming and J lost 0 bases, with 9 bases between them. The length of the CDR3 is 14 residues. Germline V gives CDR1 SGHTA, CDR2 FQGNSA. Here the CDR3 DNA reads TGTGCCAGCAGCTTGCAGGGCAGCTCCTACGAGCAGTACTTC. It codes for CASSLQGSSYEQYF.

This chain uses TRBV27 with TRBJ1-1; 9 bases match TRBD1. The V and J ends lost 2 bases and 6 bases, in that order; junction bases with no gene match: 10. This CDR3 spans 16 amino acids. The V gene's germline CDR1 is MNHEY and CDR2 SMNVEV (reference sequence). The CDR3 DNA reads as TGTGCCAGCAGTTTAAGGGGGACAGGGTTCTTCTCTGAAGCTTTCTTT. Translation: CASSLRGTGFFSEAFF.

The chain uses TRBV11-2 and TRBJ1-5, with D uncertain. CDR1 SGHAT and CDR2 FQNNGV come from the germline V gene. The germline V and J ends were trimmed by 5 bases and 9 bases, with 8 bases remaining between them. The CDR3 consists of 11 residues. CDR3 amino acids: CASSGEGPQHF. The CDR3 DNA is TGTGCCAGCAGCGGGGAGGGGCCCCAGCATTTT.

The CDR3: CASSLTGGANEKLFF. The CDR3 region has the DNA TGCGCCAGCAGCTTGACAGGGGGCGCGAATGAAAAACTGTTTTTT. The V call is TRBV5-1, the J call TRBJ1-4, with 9 bases identical to TRBD1. The germline V gene encodes CDR1 SGHRS and CDR2 YFSETQ. The CDR3 is 15 residues long. With V trimmed by 1 base and J by 5 bases, 3 bases remained unmatched.

V is TRBV29-1 and J is TRBJ2-7, with D perhaps TRBD1 (5 bases). This CDR3 has 12 residues. Trimming stripped 6 bases from V and 0 bases from J, with 9 bases between. The V gene's germline CDR1 is SQVTM and CDR2 ANQGSEA. Here the CDR3 DNA reads TGCAGCGTCGACGACAGCTCCTACGAGCAGTACTTC. This sequence encodes CSVDDSSYEQYF.

The genes are TRBV28 and TRBJ1-1, with D hard to call. The CDR3 spans 14 residues. The ends were cut back, 9 bases at V and 2 bases at J, with 16 bases in the middle. Germline lookup yields CDR1 MDHEN and CDR2 SYDVKM. The CDR3 sequence is CASTLPAVNTEAFF. In DNA, the CDR3 is TGTGCCAGTACCCTCCCAGCGGTAAACACTGAAGCTTTCTTT.

CDR3 coding DNA: TGTGCCAGCTCACCTGGCTCTAACTATGGCTACACCTTC. Translation: CASSPGSNYGYTF. This sequence joins TRBV18 and TRBJ1-2, with unresolved D. The germline V gene has CDR1 KGHSH and CDR2 LQKENI. The V and J ends lost 3 bases and 0 bases respectively, with 5 bases between them. The CDR3 covers 13 residues.

The J gene is TRBJ1-4, the V gene TRBV2; D gene uncertain. Trimming removed 5 bases at V and 4 bases at J, with 8 bases between. There are 13 residues in the CDR3. The germline V gene encodes CDR1 SNHLY and CDR2 FYNNEI. The CDR3 loop reads CASSPVNNEKLFF. The DNA for the CDR3 is TGTGCCAGCAGTCCAGTGAATAATGAAAAACTGTTTTTT. Complete variable domain (other parts from reference TRBV2 and TRBJ1-4): EPEVTQTPSHQVTQMGQEVILRCVPISNHLYFYWYRQILGQKVEFLVSFYNNEISEKSEIFDDQFSVERPDGSNFTLKIRSTKLEDSAMYFCASSPVNNEKLFFGSGTQLSVL.

The chain joins TRBV27 to TRBJ1-4; no clear D gene. Trimming cost V 1 base and J 7 bases, with 13 bases left between them. The CDR3 covers 15 residues. The V gene's germline CDR1 is MNHEY and CDR2 SMNVEV (reference sequence). CDR3 DNA: TGTGCCAGCAGTTTATACGGGGATCCGGGTGAAAAACTGTTTTTT. The encoded protein is CASSLYGDPGEKLFF.

This chain links TRBV7-9 with TRBJ1-2; D remains ambiguous. V lost 1 base to trimming and J lost 0 bases, with 6 bases between them. Per the germline V gene, CDR1 is SEHNR and CDR2 is FQNEAQ (reference sequence). This CDR3 contains 14 residues. The CDR3 DNA is TGTGCCAGCAGCTTAGTGATAGCTAACTATGGCTACACCTTC. Translated, it gives CASSLVIANYGYTF.

This sequence joins TRBV9 and TRBJ2-1; D perhaps matches TRBD1 (5 bases). This CDR3 region has 15 residues. The V gene's germline CDR1 is SGDLS and CDR2 YYNGEE. The V gene lost 4 bases and the J gene lost 2 bases, with 13 bases spanning the gap. CDR3 coding DNA: TGTGCCAGCAGCTCCACAGGCGGTGCCTACAATGAGCAGTTCTTC. It yields the protein CASSSTGGAYNEQFF.

This chain links TRBV6-5 with TRBJ1-6; 7 bases match TRBD1. The V gene end was trimmed by 7 bases and the J gene end by 7 bases; junction bases not matched to a gene: 10. The germline V gene encodes CDR1 MNHEY and CDR2 SVGAGI. The CDR3 sequence is 15 residues long. CDR3 bases: TGTGCCAGCACTCAAGGGGACAGTCAGAATTCACCCCTCCACTTT. Translation gives CASTQGDSQNSPLHF.

This chain joins TRBV5-4 and TRBJ2-3, with D tentatively TRBD2 (5 bases). This CDR3 region has 16 residues. From germline, CDR1 is SGHNT and CDR2 YYREEE (reference sequence). V dropped 4 bases and J dropped 2 bases, with 17 bases sitting between them. CDR3 loop: CASSPLRGSDTDTQYF. In DNA form, the CDR3 reads TGTGCCAGCAGCCCCCTCCGAGGTAGCGACACAGATACGCAGTATTTT.

CDR3 DNA sequence: TGTGCCAGCTCCATAGGGGGCTCACCCCTCCACTTT. Its protein product is CASSIGGSPLHF. The chain combines TRBV27 with TRBJ1-6, with 7 bases aligning to TRBD1. After removal of 8 bases from V and 10 bases from J, the junction contained 5 bases not matched to a gene. CDR3 length equals 12 residues. Germline assignment: CDR1 MNHEY and CDR2 SMNVEV (reference sequence).

J is TRBJ2-6 and V is TRBV7-6; D is perhaps TRBD1 (5 bases). There are 15 residues in the CDR3. In germline, CDR1 is SGHVS, CDR2 FNYEAQ. V was clipped by 3 bases and J by 4 bases, with 10 bases between them. CDR3 sequence: CASSFSGRGANVLTF. Here the CDR3 DNA reads TGTGCCAGCAGCTTTTCAGGGCGCGGGGCCAACGTCCTGACTTTC.

V usage is TRBV27 and J usage is TRBJ2-7; possibly TRBD1 for D (5 bases). The V gene lost 5 bases and the J gene lost 2 bases, with 10 bases spanning the gap. This CDR3 region has 13 residues. Germline V gives CDR1 MNHEY, CDR2 SMNVEV (reference sequence). The CDR3 is CASSRGGAYEQYF. The CDR3 DNA reads as TGTGCCAGCAGTAGGGGCGGAGCCTACGAGCAGTACTTC.

The V gene is TRBV5-1, the J gene TRBJ2-5, with 9 bases matching TRBD2. CDR1 is SGHRS and CDR2 is YFSETQ in the germline V gene. V was clipped by 4 bases and J by 5 bases; unmatched bases: 9. This CDR3 contains 15 residues. The CDR3 coding sequence is TGCGCCAGCAGCCTAGGGGCGGGAGGGCCGGAGACCCAGTACTTC. This encodes CASSLGAGGPETQYF. Using reference TRBV5-1 and TRBJ2-5 for the parts outside the CDR3, the full variable domain is KAGVTQTPRYLIKTRGQQVTLSCSPISGHRSVSWYQQTPGQGLQFLFEYFSETQRNKGNFPGRFSGRQFSNSRSEMNVSTLELGDSALYLCASSLGAGGPETQYFGPGTRLLVL.

As to this clone: The same CDR3 can be traced to other DNA sequences in this sample. CDR3 bases: TGTGCCAGCAGCGTAGTCCTCACAGATACGCAGTATTTT. It is translated as CASSVVLTDTQYF. The chain carries TRBV9 and TRBJ2-3; D is uncertain. This CDR3 is 13 amino acids long. Germline CDR1 reads SGDLS; CDR2 reads YYNGEE. The V end was cut by 0 bases, the J end by 2 bases, with 4 bases between.

The rearrangement links TRBV5-1 to TRBJ2-3; D not resolved. The CDR3 sequence is 15 residues long. CDR1 is SGHRS, CDR2 YFSETQ, per germline. Trimming pared 0 bases from V and 1 base from J, leaving 9 bases between. The CDR3: CASSLEVAGTDTQYF. In DNA form, the CDR3 reads TGCGCCAGCAGCTTGGAAGTGGCGGGCACAGATACGCAGTATTTT. The entire variable domain, with the rest obtained from reference TRBV5-1 and TRBJ2-3, is as follows: KAGVTQTPRYLIKTRGQQVTLSCSPISGHRSVSWYQQTPGQGLQFLFEYFSETQRNKGNFPGRFSGRQFSNSRSEMNVSTLELGDSALYLCASSLEVAGTDTQYFGPGTRLTVL.

The genes are TRBV11-3 and TRBJ1-1, with D perhaps matching TRBD1 (5 bases). The V gene's germline CDR1 is SGHNT and CDR2 YENEEA. The V and J ends lost 1 base and 0 bases respectively, with 12 bases between them. This CDR3 has 16 amino acids. CDR3 bases: TGTGCCAGCAGCTTAGTCGGGAGGGGACTGAACACTGAAGCTTTCTTT. Its protein product is CASSLVGRGLNTEAFF.

The chain couples TRBV5-1 to TRBJ2-7; 9 positions match TRBD1. The CDR3 is made up of 14 amino acids. Germline V gives CDR1 SGHRS, CDR2 YFSETQ. Trimming removed 3 bases from V and 3 bases from J; junction bases left unmatched: 4. CDR3: CASSWGTGNYEQYF. DNA for the CDR3: TGCGCCAGCAGCTGGGGGACAGGGAACTACGAGCAGTACTTC.

V gene TRBV6-6 combines with J gene TRBJ1-3, with D perhaps TRBD1 (6 bases). Trimming cost V 4 bases and J 0 bases, with 10 bases left between them. Germline loops: CDR1 MNHNY, CDR2 SVGAGI (reference sequence). The CDR3 length is 15 residues. CDR3 DNA sequence: TGTGCCAGCAGTTTGGACAGCTACTCTGGAAACACCATATATTTT. Residues: CASSLDSYSGNTIYF.

This clone is medium-sized (0.01 to 0.1%) by frequency. The chain couples TRBV7-9 to TRBJ1-1; maybe TRBD1 (6 bases). V was clipped by 6 bases and J by 5 bases, with 16 bases between them. From germline, CDR1 is SEHNR and CDR2 FQNEAQ (reference sequence). The length of the CDR3 is 14 residues. CDR3 sequence (DNA): TGTGCCAGCAGGGGGGCCTCGGTGATAACTGAAGCTTTCTTT. Its translation: CASRGASVITEAFF.

This chain connects TRBV11-3 to TRBJ2-2; 8 bases are a match to TRBD2. Trimming removed 5 bases from V and 2 bases from J; junction bases left unmatched: 7. Germline loops: CDR1 SGHNT, CDR2 YENEEA. CDR3 size: 16 residues. The CDR3 protein is CASSLVLADNTGELFF. The CDR3 bases are TGTGCCAGCAGCCTCGTACTAGCGGACAACACCGGGGAGCTGTTTTTT. The entire variable domain, with the rest obtained from reference TRBV11-3 and TRBJ2-2, is as follows: EAGVVQSPRYKIIEKKQPVAFWCNPISGHNTLYWYLQNLGQGPELLIRYENEEAVDDSQLPKDRFSAERLKGVDSTLKIQPAELGDSAVYLCASSLVLADNTGELFFGEGSRLTVL.

V and J are TRBV29-1 and TRBJ2-3; D may be TRBD2 (6 bases). The germline V gene has CDR1 SQVTM and CDR2 ANQGSEA. The CDR3 has 13 residues. V gave up 5 bases and J gave up 10 bases, with 19 bases separating them. CDR3 region: CSVSKTRLGPQYF. The CDR3 region has the DNA TGCAGCGTTTCAAAGACTAGGCTGGGTCCGCAGTATTTT.